This T cell receptor beta chain was recovered during a study of cytomegalovirus exposure and HLA in healthy donors. Germline CDR1 KGHSH, CDR2 LQKENI. The CDR3 sequence is 14 residues long. V was shortened by 1 base and J by 8 bases, with 11 bases between the two germline ends. Researchers ran the PCR with 60 Vbeta and 13 Jbeta primers. The protocol was immunoSEQ multiplex PCR, while the TCRdb copy is restricted to in-frame clones and leaves out a portion. The profile shows roughly 200,000 clones, roughly 80% of them singletons. This clonotype was obtained from a female donor in good health and CMV-seronegative. The sample taken for sequencing was PBMCs. V is TRBV18 and J is TRBJ2-2, with D maybe TRBD2 (5 bases). The CDR3 sequence is CASSPQAGGGELFF. Written as DNA, the CDR3 is TGTGCCAGCTCACCACAGGCAGGAGGTGGGGAGCTGTTTTTT.